The clone carrying this T cell receptor (beta chain) showed up many times. Its antigen is still unknown. This sample is part of a study of early T cells in non-severe SARS-CoV-2 infection. For the study at large: Chains stayed unpaired after sequencing of bulk RNA from unsorted whole blood.

Unique molecular identifier tags were affixed to discrete cDNA molecules. One entry per CDR3 protein, called by TCRdb with MiXCR from the 5' RACE reads. The table shows fewer than 35,000 distinct CDR3 sequences, with 5% to 6% occurring only once. The CDR3 covers 15 residues. The ends were cut back, 3 bases at V and 4 bases at J, with 14 bases in the middle. Germline CDR1 and CDR2: KGHSH and LQKENI. Study-wide results and caveats: Anti-spike CD8 responses were favored by VDJdb matching, which missed private and CD4 specificities.

The chain combines TRBV18 with TRBJ2-3; D ambiguous. The receptor was derived from an adult who was a healthcare worker with PCR-confirmed SARS-CoV-2 infection or an uninfected control (not recorded which). Sequencing used whole blood. CDR3 sequence (DNA): TGTGCCAGCTCACCCCTAGGTAGTCGGCCAGATACGCAGTATTTT. Amino acid sequence: CASSPLGSRPDTQYF.